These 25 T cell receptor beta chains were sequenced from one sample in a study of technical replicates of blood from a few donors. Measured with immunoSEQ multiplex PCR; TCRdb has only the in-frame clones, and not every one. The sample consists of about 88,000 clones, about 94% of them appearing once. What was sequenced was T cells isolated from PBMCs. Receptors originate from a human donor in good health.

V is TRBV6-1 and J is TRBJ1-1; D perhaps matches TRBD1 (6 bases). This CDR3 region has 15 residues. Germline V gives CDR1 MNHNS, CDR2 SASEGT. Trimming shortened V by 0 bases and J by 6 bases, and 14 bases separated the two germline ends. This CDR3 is CASSEASAGAPEAFF. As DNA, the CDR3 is TGTGCCAGCAGTGAAGCGTCAGCAGGGGCCCCTGAAGCTTTCTTT.

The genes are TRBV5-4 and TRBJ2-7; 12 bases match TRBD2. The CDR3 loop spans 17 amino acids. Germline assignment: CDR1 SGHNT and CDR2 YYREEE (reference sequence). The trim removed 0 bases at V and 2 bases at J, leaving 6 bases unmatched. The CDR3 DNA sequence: TGTGCCAGCAGCTTGGCCGGACTAGCGGGATTAACCTACGAGCAGTACTTC. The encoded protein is CASSLAGLAGLTYEQYF.

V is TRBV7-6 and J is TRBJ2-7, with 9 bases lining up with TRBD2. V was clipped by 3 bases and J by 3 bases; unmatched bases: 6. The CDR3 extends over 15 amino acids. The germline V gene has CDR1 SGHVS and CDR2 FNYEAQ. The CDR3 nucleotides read TGTGCCAGCAGCTTGGCCGGGACTAGCAACTACGAGCAGTACTTC. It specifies CASSLAGTSNYEQYF.

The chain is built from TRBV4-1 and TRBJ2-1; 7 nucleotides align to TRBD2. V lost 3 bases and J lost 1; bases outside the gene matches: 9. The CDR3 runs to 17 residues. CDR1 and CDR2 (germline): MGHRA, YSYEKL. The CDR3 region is CASSQISGQRSYNEQFF. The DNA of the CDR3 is TGCGCCAGCAGCCAGATTAGCGGGCAAAGGTCCTACAATGAGCAGTTCTTC.

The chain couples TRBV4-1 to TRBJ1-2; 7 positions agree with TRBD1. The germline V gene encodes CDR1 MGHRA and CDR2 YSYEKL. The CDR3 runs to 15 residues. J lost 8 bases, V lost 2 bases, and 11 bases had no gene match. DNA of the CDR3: TGCGCCAGCAGCCAACCGGGACAGAGCCGAGGAGGCTACACCTTC. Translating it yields CASSQPGQSRGGYTF.

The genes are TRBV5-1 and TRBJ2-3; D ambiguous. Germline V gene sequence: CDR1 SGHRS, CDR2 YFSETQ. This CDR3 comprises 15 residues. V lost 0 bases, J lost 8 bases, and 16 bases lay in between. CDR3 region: CASSLVVSESGTQYF. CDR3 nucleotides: TGCGCCAGCAGCTTGGTAGTATCGGAATCAGGTACGCAGTATTTT.

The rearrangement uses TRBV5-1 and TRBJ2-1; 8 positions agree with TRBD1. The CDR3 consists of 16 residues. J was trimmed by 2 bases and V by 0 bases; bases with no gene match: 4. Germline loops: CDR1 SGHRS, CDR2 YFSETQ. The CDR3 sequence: CASSLGGTGPYNEQFF. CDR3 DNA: TGCGCCAGCAGCTTGGGTGGGACAGGTCCCTACAATGAGCAGTTCTTC.

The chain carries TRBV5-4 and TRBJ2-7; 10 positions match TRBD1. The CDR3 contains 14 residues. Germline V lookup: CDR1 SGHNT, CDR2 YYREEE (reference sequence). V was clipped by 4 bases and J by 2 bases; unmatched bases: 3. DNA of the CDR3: TGTGCCAGCAGCCCGACAGGGGGCGCCTACGAGCAGTACTTC. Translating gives CASSPTGGAYEQYF.

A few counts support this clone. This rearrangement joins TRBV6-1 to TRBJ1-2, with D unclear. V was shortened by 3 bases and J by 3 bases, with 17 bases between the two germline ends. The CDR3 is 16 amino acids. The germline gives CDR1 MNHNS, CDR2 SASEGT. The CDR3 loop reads CASSEKPLQFDYGYTF. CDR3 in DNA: TGTGCCAGCAGTGAGAAGCCTTTACAGTTCGACTATGGCTACACCTTC.

The CDR3 loop is CASSFLAGGLSEQYF. The CDR3, as DNA: TGTGCCAGCAGTTTCTTAGCGGGGGGGCTCTCCGAGCAGTACTTC. The chain combines TRBV27 with TRBJ2-7, with 11 bases identical to TRBD2. Per the germline V gene, CDR1 is MNHEY and CDR2 is SMNVEV (reference sequence). With 3 bases clipped from V and 6 bases from J, the junction kept 7 bases outside the gene matches. The CDR3 extends over 15 amino acids.

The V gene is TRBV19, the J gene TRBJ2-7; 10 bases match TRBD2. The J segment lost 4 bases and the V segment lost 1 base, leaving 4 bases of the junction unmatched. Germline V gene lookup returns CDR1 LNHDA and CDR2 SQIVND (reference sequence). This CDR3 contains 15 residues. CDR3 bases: TGTGCCAGTAGTATAGTAGCGGGAGGAAGGTACGAGCAGTACTTC. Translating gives CASSIVAGGRYEQYF.

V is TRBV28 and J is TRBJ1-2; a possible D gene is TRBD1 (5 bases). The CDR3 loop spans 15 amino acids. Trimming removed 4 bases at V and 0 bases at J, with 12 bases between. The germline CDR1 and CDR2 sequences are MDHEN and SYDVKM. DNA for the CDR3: TGTGCCAGCAGTTACGAAGGGGAACCTAACTATGGCTACACCTTC. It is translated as CASSYEGEPNYGYTF.

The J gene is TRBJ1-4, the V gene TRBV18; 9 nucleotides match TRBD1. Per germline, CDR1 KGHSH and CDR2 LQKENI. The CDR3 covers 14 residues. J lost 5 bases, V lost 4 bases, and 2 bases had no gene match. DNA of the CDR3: TGTGCCAGCTCACGCGACAGGGGGAATGAAAAACTGTTTTTT. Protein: CASSRDRGNEKLFF.

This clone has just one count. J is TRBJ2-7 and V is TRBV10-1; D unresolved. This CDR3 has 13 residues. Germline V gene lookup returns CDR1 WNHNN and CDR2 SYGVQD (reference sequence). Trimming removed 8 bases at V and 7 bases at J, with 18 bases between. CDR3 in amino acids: CASADSLGLEQYF. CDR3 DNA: TGCGCCAGCGCTGATTCCCTTGGGCTGGAGCAGTACTTC.

The CDR3 reads CAREVMVANEKLFF. The CDR3 nucleotides are TGTGCCAGGGAGGTGATGGTAGCTAATGAAAAACTGTTTTTT. The J gene is TRBJ1-4, the V gene TRBV28; D call uncertain. This CDR3 region has 14 residues. The V end lost 9 bases, the J end lost 3 bases, and 14 bases lay between the germline ends. CDR1 and CDR2 (germline): MDHEN, SYDVKM.

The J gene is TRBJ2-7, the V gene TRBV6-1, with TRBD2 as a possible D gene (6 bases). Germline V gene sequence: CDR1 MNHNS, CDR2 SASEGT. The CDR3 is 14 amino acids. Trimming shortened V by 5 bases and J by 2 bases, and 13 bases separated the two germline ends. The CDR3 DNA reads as TGTGCCAGCAGTCCCAGAACGGGGGCCTACGAGCAGTACTTC. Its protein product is CASSPRTGAYEQYF.

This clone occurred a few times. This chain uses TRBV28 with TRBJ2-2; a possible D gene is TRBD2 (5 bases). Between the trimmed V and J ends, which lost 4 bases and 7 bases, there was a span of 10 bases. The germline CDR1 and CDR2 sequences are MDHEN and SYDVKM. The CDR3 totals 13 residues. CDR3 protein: CASSSSRGGELFF. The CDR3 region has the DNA TGTGCCAGCAGTTCTTCCCGGGGCGGGGAGCTGTTTTTT.

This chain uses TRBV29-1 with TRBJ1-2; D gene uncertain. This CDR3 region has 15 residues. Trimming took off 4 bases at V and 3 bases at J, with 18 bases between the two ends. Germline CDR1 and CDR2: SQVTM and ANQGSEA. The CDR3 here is CSVGVGQLPDYGYTF. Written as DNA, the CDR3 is TGCAGCGTTGGTGTTGGGCAGCTTCCCGACTATGGCTACACCTTC. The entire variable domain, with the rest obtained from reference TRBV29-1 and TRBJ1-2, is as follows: SAVISQKPSRDICQRGTSLTIQCQVDSQVTMMFWYRQQPGQSLTLIATANQGSEATYESGFVIDKFPISRPNLTFSTLTVSNMSPEDSSIYLCSVGVGQLPDYGYTFGSGTRLTVV.

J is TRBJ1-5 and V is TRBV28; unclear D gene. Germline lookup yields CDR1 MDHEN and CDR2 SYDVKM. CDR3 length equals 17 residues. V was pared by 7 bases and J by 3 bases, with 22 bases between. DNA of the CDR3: TGTGCCAGCACCCCTCCGGGGTCCCGGAGGTCCAATCAGCCCCAGCATTTT. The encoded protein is CASTPPGSRRSNQPQHF.

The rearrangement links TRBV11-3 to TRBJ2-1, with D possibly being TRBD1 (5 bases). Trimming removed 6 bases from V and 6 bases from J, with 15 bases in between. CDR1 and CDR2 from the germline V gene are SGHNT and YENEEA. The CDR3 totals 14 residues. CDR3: CASRLRSRGNEQFF. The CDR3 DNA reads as TGTGCCAGCAGGCTTAGAAGTAGGGGCAATGAGCAGTTCTTC.

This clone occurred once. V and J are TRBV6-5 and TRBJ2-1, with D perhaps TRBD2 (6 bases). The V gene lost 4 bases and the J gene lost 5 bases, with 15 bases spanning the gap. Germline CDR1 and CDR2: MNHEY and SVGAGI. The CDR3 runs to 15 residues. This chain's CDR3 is CASSFPGTPHNEQFF. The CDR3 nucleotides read TGTGCCAGCAGTTTTCCCGGGACTCCCCACAATGAGCAGTTCTTC.

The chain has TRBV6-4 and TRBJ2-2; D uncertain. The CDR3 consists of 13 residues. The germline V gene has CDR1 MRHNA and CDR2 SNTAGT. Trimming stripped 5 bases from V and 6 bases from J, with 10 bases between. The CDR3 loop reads CASSPTSSGELFF. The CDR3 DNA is TGTGCCAGCAGTCCCACTTCCTCCGGGGAGCTGTTTTTT.

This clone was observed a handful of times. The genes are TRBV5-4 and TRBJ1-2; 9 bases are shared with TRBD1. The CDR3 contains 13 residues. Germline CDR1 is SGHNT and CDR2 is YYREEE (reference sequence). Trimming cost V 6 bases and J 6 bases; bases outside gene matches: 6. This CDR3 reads CASIVQGAHGYTF. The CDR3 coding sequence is TGTGCCAGCATTGTACAGGGGGCGCATGGCTACACCTTC.

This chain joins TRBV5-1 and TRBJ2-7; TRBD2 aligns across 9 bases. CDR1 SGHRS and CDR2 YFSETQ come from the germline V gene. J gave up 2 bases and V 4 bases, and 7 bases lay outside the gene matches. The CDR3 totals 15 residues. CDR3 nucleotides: TGCGCCAGCAGCCTTAGCGGGGGAACAACCTACGAGCAGTACTTC. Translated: CASSLSGGTTYEQYF. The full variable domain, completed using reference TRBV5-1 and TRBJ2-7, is KAGVTQTPRYLIKTRGQQVTLSCSPISGHRSVSWYQQTPGQGLQFLFEYFSETQRNKGNFPGRFSGRQFSNSRSEMNVSTLELGDSALYLCASSLSGGTTYEQYFGPGTRLTVT.

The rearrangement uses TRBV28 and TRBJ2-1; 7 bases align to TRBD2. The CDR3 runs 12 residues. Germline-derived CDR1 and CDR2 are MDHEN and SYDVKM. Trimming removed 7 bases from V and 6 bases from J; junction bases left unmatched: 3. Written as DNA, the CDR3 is TGTGCCAGCATCGGACTAGTCAATGAGCAGTTCTTC. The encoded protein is CASIGLVNEQFF.